The clone carrying this TCR beta chain is medium-sized within its sample. This sample was taken from a study of T cell repertoires in aging, cancer and after chemotherapy. TCR beta rearrangements were amplified from peripheral blood genomic DNA. A mixed TRB-A/B primer pool amplified rearranged TRB by multiplex touch-down PCR. MiXCR, run by TCRdb on the multiplex PCR reads, gives a single entry per CDR3 protein. The top ten clones hold 2.5% to 3.5% of a sample with about 8,600 distinct CDR3 sequences, roughly 25% of them seen once. V was clipped by 0 bases and J by 4 bases, with 4 bases between them. The CDR3 spans 14 residues. Germline loops: CDR1 MNHEY, CDR2 SMNVEV (reference sequence).

The clonotype originates from a human donor with a blood cancer. The rearrangement links TRBV27 to TRBJ1-6, with no clear D. The sample taken for sequencing was blood. CDR3 protein: CASSLSGYNSPLHF. DNA for the CDR3: TGTGCCAGCAGTTTATCGGGGTATAATTCACCCCTCCACTTT.